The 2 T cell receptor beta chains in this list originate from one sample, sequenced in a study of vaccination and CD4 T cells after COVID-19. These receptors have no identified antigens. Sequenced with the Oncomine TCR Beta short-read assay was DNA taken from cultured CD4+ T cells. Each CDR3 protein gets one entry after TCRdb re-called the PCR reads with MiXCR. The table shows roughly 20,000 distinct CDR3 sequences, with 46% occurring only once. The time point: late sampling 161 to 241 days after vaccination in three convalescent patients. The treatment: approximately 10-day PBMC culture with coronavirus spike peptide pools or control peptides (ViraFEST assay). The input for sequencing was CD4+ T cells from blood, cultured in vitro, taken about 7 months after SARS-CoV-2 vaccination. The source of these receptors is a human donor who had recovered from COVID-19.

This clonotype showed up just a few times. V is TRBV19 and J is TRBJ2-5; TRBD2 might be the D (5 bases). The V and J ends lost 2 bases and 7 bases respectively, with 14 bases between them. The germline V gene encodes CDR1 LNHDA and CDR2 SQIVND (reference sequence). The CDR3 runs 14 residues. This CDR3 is CASSIREGMGTQYF. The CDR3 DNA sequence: TGTGCCAGTAGTATACGAGAGGGAATGGGGACCCAGTACTTC.

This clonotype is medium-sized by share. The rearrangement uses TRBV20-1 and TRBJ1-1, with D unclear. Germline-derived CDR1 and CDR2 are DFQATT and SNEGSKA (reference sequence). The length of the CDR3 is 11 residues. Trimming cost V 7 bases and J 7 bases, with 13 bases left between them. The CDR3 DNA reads TGCAGTGTACGCTCACGAGGTGAAGCTTTCTTT. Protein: CSVRSRGEAFF.